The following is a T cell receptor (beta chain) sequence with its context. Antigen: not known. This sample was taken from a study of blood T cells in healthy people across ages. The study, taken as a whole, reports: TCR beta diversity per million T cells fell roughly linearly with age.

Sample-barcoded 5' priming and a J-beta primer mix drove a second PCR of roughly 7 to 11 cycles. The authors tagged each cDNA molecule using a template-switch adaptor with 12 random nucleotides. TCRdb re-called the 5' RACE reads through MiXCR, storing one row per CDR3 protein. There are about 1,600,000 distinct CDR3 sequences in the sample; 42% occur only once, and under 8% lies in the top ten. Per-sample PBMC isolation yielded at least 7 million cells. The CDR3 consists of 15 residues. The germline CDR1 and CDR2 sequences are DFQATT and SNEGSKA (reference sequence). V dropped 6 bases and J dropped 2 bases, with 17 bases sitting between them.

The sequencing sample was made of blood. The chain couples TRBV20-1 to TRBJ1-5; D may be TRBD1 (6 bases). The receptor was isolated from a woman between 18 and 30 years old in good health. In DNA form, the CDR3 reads TGCAGTGCGGACTTCGGGGGGCAGGGCAATCAGCCCCAGCATTTT. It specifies CSADFGGQGNQPQHF.